These 8 T cell receptor beta chains were sequenced from one sample in a study of blood T cell repertoires in COVID-19. The method was immunoSEQ multiplex PCR; TCRdb's version includes in-frame clones alone and lacks a portion of them. The sample records around 180,000 clones, around 80% being singletons. Sequencing used peripheral blood. The receptors shown here come from a woman of 80 years or more with COVID-19, enrolled during active disease.

This chain uses TRBV7-9 with TRBJ2-4; TRBD2 is a possible D gene (6 bases). Germline values: CDR1 SEHNR, CDR2 FQNEAQ (reference sequence). The CDR3 totals 15 residues. The V gene lost 0 bases and the J gene lost 9 bases, with 15 bases spanning the gap. The CDR3 region is CASSLAGAMGGIQYF. In DNA, the CDR3 is TGTGCCAGCAGCTTAGCAGGGGCCATGGGGGGCATTCAGTACTTC.

This clone was observed a handful of times. This sequence joins TRBV7-2 and TRBJ2-2, with 7 bases aligning to TRBD2. Per the germline V gene, CDR1 is SGHTA and CDR2 is FQGNSA. V lost 3 bases, J lost 7 bases, and 2 bases stayed unmatched. This CDR3 comprises 13 residues. CDR3 amino acids: CASSFERGGELFF. The CDR3 DNA follows: TGTGCCAGCAGCTTCGAGCGGGGCGGGGAGCTGTTTTTT.

The V and J genes are TRBV28 and TRBJ2-1; D possibly corresponds to TRBD1 (6 bases). Trimming removed 3 bases from V and 0 bases from J, with 24 bases in between. Germline V gives CDR1 MDHEN, CDR2 SYDVKM. The CDR3 is made up of 20 amino acids. The chain's CDR3 is CASSFSGDNLFRSSYNEQFF. In DNA, the CDR3 is TGTGCCAGCAGTTTCTCTGGGGACAACCTTTTTCGTAGCTCCTACAATGAGCAGTTCTTC.

The CDR3 DNA follows: TGCGCCAGCAGCCAGCTACAGGGGGATACGCAGTATTTT. It encodes CASSQLQGDTQYF. This sequence joins TRBV4-1 and TRBJ2-3; 7 nucleotides align to TRBD1. In germline, CDR1 is MGHRA, CDR2 YSYEKL. V lost 3 bases to trimming and J lost 6 bases; unmatched junction nucleotides: 3. The CDR3 is 13 amino acids.

The CDR3 here is CASSSEARAGVYEQYF. In DNA, the CDR3 is TGTGCCAGCAGTTCGGAGGCCCGAGCGGGAGTGTACGAGCAGTACTTC. The chain uses TRBV28 and TRBJ2-7; 8 positions match TRBD2. In germline, CDR1 is MDHEN, CDR2 SYDVKM. Losses at the gene ends were 4 bases for V and 4 bases for J; bases not matched to a gene: 12. The CDR3 totals 16 residues.

CDR3 amino acids: CASSQTGTDTEAFF. CDR3 nucleotides: TGTGCCAGTAGTCAGACAGGGACCGACACTGAAGCTTTCTTT. This chain joins TRBV19 and TRBJ1-1, with TRBD1 matching 7 bases. The length of the CDR3 is 14 residues. The V gene end was trimmed by 5 bases and the J gene end by 3 bases; junction bases not matched to a gene: 6. The germline V gene has CDR1 LNHDA and CDR2 SQIVND (reference sequence).

The table lists this clone with a few counts. This rearrangement joins TRBV28 to TRBJ1-2; D remains ambiguous. V lost 5 bases and J lost 3, with 4 bases in between. CDR1 and CDR2 from the germline V gene are MDHEN and SYDVKM. The CDR3 contains 11 residues. The CDR3: CASSLDYGYTF. The CDR3, as DNA: TGTGCCAGCAGTCTAGACTATGGCTACACCTTC.

J is TRBJ2-1 and V is TRBV2; a weak D match, TRBD2 (7 bases). Trimming left V 4 bases short and J 6 bases short, with 13 bases between. There are 14 residues in the CDR3. Germline CDR1 and CDR2: SNHLY and FYNNEI. The CDR3 is CASSAEGEGNEQFF. The CDR3 DNA reads TGTGCCAGCAGTGCGGAGGGGGAGGGCAATGAGCAGTTCTTC.